Listed below are T cell receptor beta chains from one sample, sequenced in a study of blood T cell repertoires in COVID-19. TCRdb's table, derived via immunoSEQ multiplex PCR, lists solely in-frame clones and lacks some. The data hold roughly 100,000 clones, with 85% to 90% observed a single time. Sequencing input: peripheral blood. The receptors come from a man aged 50 or older with acute or convalescent COVID-19. Each CDR3 is given with its conserved first and last residue.

TRBV19	TRBJ2-6	CASSMGTAFSGANVLTF
TRBV30	TRBJ2-4	CAWGVGFGANIQYF
TRBV6-5	TRBJ2-2	CASSTLAGARELFF
TRBV7-8	TRBJ1-4	CASSPRVRNEKLFF
TRBV7-9	TRBJ2-7	CASSFSGSYEQYF
TRBV28	TRBJ1-2	CASSLSRAPYGYTF
TRBV6-6	TRBJ2-3	CASSPFLPVDTQYF
TRBV7-2	TRBJ1-1	CASSVQGNTEAFF
TRBV28	TRBJ2-3	CASSLRGVSTDTQYF
TRBV5-6	TRBJ2-7	CASSWARRDRQGEQYF
TRBV6-5	TRBJ2-2	CASRLQGATGELFF
TRBV5-4	TRBJ2-1	CASRSTSGTRNEQFF
TRBV19	TRBJ1-1	CASSRNGQGGTEAFF
TRBV30	TRBJ1-1	CALQLGGGSEAFF
TRBV7-8	TRBJ2-7	CASSFRLAGTSREQYF
TRBV29-1	TRBJ1-1	CSVESTGRTEAFF
TRBV7-3	TRBJ2-1	CASSLVGLGNNEQFF
TRBV5-1	TRBJ2-3	CASSPLAGPRDTQYF
TRBV19	TRBJ2-1	CASSIWGVPSYNEQFF
TRBV19	TRBJ2-1	CASIRTGGREQFF
TRBV27	TRBJ2-7	CASSLTPGQFSYEQYF
TRBV28	TRBJ1-2	CASTTESYGYTF
TRBV11-2	TRBJ2-1	CASSLLVGGLAGRSVQFF
TRBV5-1	TRBJ2-7	CASSLDVGSYEQYF
TRBV23-1	TRBJ2-1	CASSQPREGQYNEQFF
TRBV13	TRBJ1-2	CASSRTTGDYTF
TRBV19	TRBJ2-1	CASSLGQVSYNEQFF
TRBV5-1	TRBJ1-6	CASSSGQGANSPLHF
TRBV7-6	TRBJ2-2	CASSPTGPTGELFF
TRBV9	TRBJ1-4	CASSVTDSAEKLFF
TRBV3-1/TRBV3-2	TRBJ2-4	CASSHIPGHLAKNIQYF
TRBV24-1	TRBJ1-5	CATGDRLSNQPQHF
TRBV3-1/TRBV3-2	TRBJ1-1	CASGVQGETEAFF
TRBV10-3	TRBJ1-1	CAIRQGDSMNTEAFF
TRBV6-2/TRBV6-3	TRBJ1-2	CASSPLNYGYTF
TRBV2	TRBJ2-1	CASSDWTASNEQFF
TRBV5-6	TRBJ2-1	CASREQGRSKEQFF
TRBV28	TRBJ1-5	CAGGTGAYQPQHF
TRBV5-6	TRBJ2-2	CASSQQGHPRANTGELFF
TRBV9	TRBJ2-1	CASSPRTSGRADEQFF
TRBV27	TRBJ1-6	CASRRTGADNSPLHF
TRBV11-2	TRBJ1-2	CASSLLRGRGNGYTF
TRBV19	TRBJ2-1	CASSIDLGLRRQFF
TRBV5-1	TRBJ2-1	CASSPGLAYNEQFF
TRBV9	TRBJ2-1	CASSVGGSGGVGNEQFF
TRBV6-1	TRBJ1-1	CASSEHPGGLNTEAFF
TRBV19	TRBJ1-5	CASSTQGGYSNQPQHF
TRBV19	TRBJ2-5	CASKATAQETQYF
TRBV7-9	TRBJ1-4	CASSFPQLANEKLFF
TRBV12-5	TRBJ2-7	CASGLVRATVTGKFVQYF